Sequencing of this TCR beta chain was carried out in a study of T-cell memory formation after mild COVID-19. The overall study: TCR clusters largely stayed donor specific.

Study-level points and caveats: The authors left the SARS-CoV-2 specificity of second-wave clones peaking on day 37 unconfirmed. While clones contracting from day 15 to 85 were balanced between CD4 and CD8, later expanders leaned CD4+.

Using its own MiXCR run on the 5' RACE reads, TCRdb lists one record per CDR3 protein. The sample includes 450,000 or so distinct CDR3 sequences, around 25% seen only once; the top ten take around 13%. The CDR3 sequence is 15 residues long. V lost 2 bases, J lost 5 bases, and 16 bases lay in between. The V gene's germline CDR1 is SGHRS and CDR2 YFSETQ. In this sample, this clonotype turned up once. The target antigen is unknown. The chain has TRBV5-1 and TRBJ2-5, with D perhaps TRBD2 (6 bases). The specimen was PBMCs or a T cell subset sorted from them (not recorded which). This receptor was identified in an adult woman who had mild COVID-19 (a few samples of this study predate the infection). Cell type and time point are not known. CDR3 in amino acids: CASSFGRGSAETQYF. For the CDR3, the DNA is TGCGCCAGCAGCTTTGGGCGGGGATCGGCTGAGACCCAGTACTTC. The full variable domain, with the rest looked up from reference TRBV5-1 and TRBJ2-5, is KAGVTQTPRYLIKTRGQQVTLSCSPISGHRSVSWYQQTPGQGLQFLFEYFSETQRNKGNFPGRFSGRQFSNSRSEMNVSTLELGDSALYLCASSFGRGSAETQYFGPGTRLLVL.